This entry lists 19 T cell receptor beta chains sequenced from one sample in a study of blood T cell repertoires in COVID-19. Profiled with immunoSEQ multiplex PCR; TCRdb holds only in-frame clones, not every one. The sample lists fewer than 500,000 clones, 70% to 90% seen once, with over 1.1% in the top ten. Sequences were obtained from peripheral blood. The origin of the receptors is a woman between 25 and 40 years old with active or convalescent COVID-19.

The chain recombines TRBV4-1 with TRBJ2-7; the D gene is possibly TRBD1 (6 bases). CDR3 length: 13 residues. Germline assignment: CDR1 MGHRA and CDR2 YSYEKL. V shed 4 bases and J shed 4 bases, with 11 bases lying between them. CDR3 sequence (DNA): TGCGCCAGCAGCCTGGCCCAGGGGTACGAGCAGTACTTC. It specifies CASSLAQGYEQYF.

The V gene is TRBV19, the J gene TRBJ2-7; the D gene is possibly TRBD1 (5 bases). The CDR3 sequence is 13 residues long. V lost 5 bases, J lost 2 bases, and 10 bases lay in between. Germline V gene lookup returns CDR1 LNHDA and CDR2 SQIVND (reference sequence). CDR3 sequence (DNA): TGTGCCAGTAGTTCGGCAGGGACCTACGAGCAGTACTTC. Translation gives CASSSAGTYEQYF.

The V gene is TRBV29-1, the J gene TRBJ2-3; TRBD2 aligns across 13 bases. Germline V gene lookup returns CDR1 SQVTM and CDR2 ANQGSEA. CDR3 length: 16 residues. V was clipped by 6 bases and J by 1 base; unmatched bases: 7. CDR3 bases: TGCAGCGTCCCGGGACTAGCGGGGATCCGCACAGATACGCAGTATTTT. Its translation is CSVPGLAGIRTDTQYF.

This sequence joins TRBV5-1 and TRBJ1-2; 10 bases agree with TRBD1. This CDR3 contains 17 residues. With 5 bases clipped from V and 8 bases from J, the junction kept 18 bases outside the gene matches. Germline-derived CDR1 and CDR2 are SGHRS and YFSETQ. The CDR3 protein is CASSPDTRPDRGGGYTF. The CDR3 coding sequence is TGCGCCAGCAGTCCCGATACCAGACCGGACAGGGGGGGCGGCTACACCTTC. Variable domain in full (rest from reference TRBV5-1 and TRBJ1-2): KAGVTQTPRYLIKTRGQQVTLSCSPISGHRSVSWYQQTPGQGLQFLFEYFSETQRNKGNFPGRFSGRQFSNSRSEMNVSTLELGDSALYLCASSPDTRPDRGGGYTFGSGTRLTVV.

The J gene is TRBJ2-1, the V gene TRBV7-9; 7 positions match TRBD2. The V segment lost 11 bases and the J segment 0 bases; nucleotides outside the gene matches: 4. Germline-derived CDR1 and CDR2 are SEHNR and FQNEAQ (reference sequence). The length of the CDR3 is 13 residues. The CDR3 reads CAGGGHSYNEQFF. CDR3 coding DNA: TGTGCCGGGGGAGGGCACTCCTACAATGAGCAGTTCTTC.

V gene TRBV27 combines with J gene TRBJ1-1; 8 bases line up with TRBD1. This CDR3 spans 13 amino acids. The V gene's germline CDR1 is MNHEY and CDR2 SMNVEV (reference sequence). Trimming removed 6 bases from V and 11 bases from J; junction bases left unmatched: 11. Here the CDR3 reads CASRLRLDRAAFF. CDR3 DNA sequence: TGTGCCAGCAGGCTAAGATTGGACAGGGCTGCTTTCTTT.

V usage is TRBV6-6 and J usage is TRBJ2-5, with 9 bases that match TRBD1. CDR3 length: 20 residues. V trimming: 5 bases; J trimming: 6 bases; junction bases outside the gene matches: 25. Germline CDR1 is MNHNY and CDR2 is SVGAGI (reference sequence). The CDR3 DNA reads as TGTGCCAGCAGTCCTCTCGAGGGACAGGGAATGTCTGTAGTGATGAAGACCCAGTACTTC. Amino acid sequence: CASSPLEGQGMSVVMKTQYF.

The rearrangement uses TRBV7-2 and TRBJ1-2, with 10 bases that match TRBD1. The CDR3 has 15 residues. J lost 4 bases, V lost 5 bases, and 7 bases had no gene match. The germline V gene encodes CDR1 SGHTA and CDR2 FQGNSA. The CDR3, as DNA: TGTGCCAGCAGCCCCTGGACAGGGGGGGCCTATGGCTACACCTTC. Its protein is CASSPWTGGAYGYTF.

The chain recombines TRBV18 with TRBJ1-5; no definite D call. There are 13 residues in the CDR3. The V end lost 0 bases, the J end lost 7 bases, and 7 bases lay between the germline ends. Per the germline V gene, CDR1 is KGHSH and CDR2 is LQKENI. The CDR3 here is CASSPPVSQPQHF. The CDR3 coding sequence is TGTGCCAGCTCACCACCGGTAAGCCAGCCCCAGCATTTT.

This sequence joins TRBV10-1 and TRBJ1-1, with 10 bases fitting TRBD1. V lost 0 bases, J lost 6 bases, and 4 bases stayed unmatched. The CDR3 covers 15 residues. Germline CDR1 is WNHNN and CDR2 is SYGVQD (reference sequence). The CDR3 spells CASSESGTGDPEAFF. The CDR3 region has the DNA TGCGCCAGCAGTGAGTCAGGGACAGGGGACCCTGAAGCTTTCTTT.

The chain combines TRBV25-1 with TRBJ1-1, with D uncertain. Germline CDR1 reads MGHDK; CDR2 reads SYGVNS. This CDR3 has 11 residues. Trimming stripped 5 bases from V and 3 bases from J, with 4 bases between. In DNA form, the CDR3 reads TGTGCCAGCAGTCTATACACTGAAGCTTTCTTT. Protein sequence: CASSLYTEAFF. Combining the CDR3 with reference TRBV25-1 and TRBJ1-1 gives the whole variable domain EADIYQTPRYLVIGTGKKITLECSQTMGHDKMYWYQQDPGMELHLIHYSYGVNSTEKGDLSSESTVSRIRTEHFPLTLESARPSHTSQYLCASSLYTEAFFGQGTRLTVV.

The V and J genes are TRBV27 and TRBJ2-5; 9 nucleotides match TRBD2. Germline CDR1 is MNHEY and CDR2 is SMNVEV (reference sequence). J was trimmed by 3 bases and V by 6 bases; bases with no gene match: 2. This CDR3 comprises 13 residues. The CDR3 nucleotides are TGTGCCAGCAGGGAGCGGGGGGAAGAGACCCAGTACTTC. It yields the protein CASRERGEETQYF.

The chain recombines TRBV7-9 with TRBJ1-1; D is possibly TRBD1 (6 bases). The V gene lost 0 bases and the J gene lost 8 bases, with 7 bases spanning the gap. The germline CDR1 and CDR2 sequences are SEHNR and FQNEAQ (reference sequence). CDR3 length: 12 residues. The CDR3 sequence is CASSLADREAFF. CDR3 DNA sequence: TGTGCCAGCAGCTTAGCCGACAGGGAAGCTTTCTTT.

This clone occurred once. The CDR3 loop is CASSLAPGGLDEQFF. CDR3 in DNA: TGCGCCAGCAGCTTGGCCCCGGGGGGGCTCGATGAGCAGTTCTTC. V usage is TRBV5-1 and J usage is TRBJ2-1; 8 positions agree with TRBD2. Looked up from germline, CDR1 is SGHRS and CDR2 is YFSETQ. V trimming: 0 bases; J trimming: 8 bases; junction bases outside the gene matches: 7. The CDR3 totals 15 residues.

The rearrangement links TRBV15 to TRBJ1-2; unclear D gene. Trimming pared 5 bases from V and 4 bases from J, leaving 17 bases between. This CDR3 region has 15 residues. Germline lookup yields CDR1 LNHNV and CDR2 YYDKDF (reference sequence). The CDR3 here is CATSQRTDSTYGYTF. The CDR3 coding sequence is TGTGCCACCAGCCAACGGACTGATAGTACCTATGGCTACACCTTC. The complete variable domain, with remaining parts taken from reference TRBV15 and TRBJ1-2, reads DAMVIQNPRYQVTQFGKPVTLSCSQTLNHNVMYWYQQKSSQAPKLLFHYYDKDFNNEADTPDNFQSRRPNTSFCFLDIRSPGLGDTAMYLCATSQRTDSTYGYTFGSGTRLTVV.

The chain employs TRBV5-4 and TRBJ2-2; 9 nucleotides match TRBD2. Germline loops: CDR1 SGHNT, CDR2 YYREEE (reference sequence). V lost 4 bases and J lost 0; bases outside the gene matches: 7. This CDR3 has 17 amino acids. This CDR3 reads CASSPPVAGANTGELFF. The CDR3 nucleotides are TGTGCCAGCAGCCCCCCAGTAGCGGGAGCGAACACCGGGGAGCTGTTTTTT.

This sequence joins TRBV6-2 or TRBV6-3 and TRBJ1-1; tentatively, D is TRBD1 (6 bases). Trimming removed 2 bases at V and 8 bases at J, with 6 bases between. The V gene's germline CDR1 is MNHEY and CDR2 SVGEGT. The CDR3 is made up of 11 amino acids. The DNA of the CDR3 is TGTGCCAGCAGTTACGGACAGGAAGCTTTCTTT. Translation: CASSYGQEAFF.

The table lists this clone with a few counts. In DNA, the CDR3 is TGCGCCAGCAGCCAACCTGGAGGAGGCGCTTTCTTT. It encodes CASSQPGGGAFF. The chain employs TRBV4-1 and TRBJ1-1; no clear D gene. Trimming shortened V by 2 bases and J by 11 bases, and 12 bases separated the two germline ends. The CDR3 length is 12 residues. Germline V gene data show CDR1 as MGHRA and CDR2 as YSYEKL.

This chain joins TRBV3-1 (or the pseudogene TRBV3-2) and TRBJ2-1; 10 bases agree with TRBD2. The CDR3 is 20 residues long. Unmatched junction bases numbered 18, after V lost 7 bases and J lost 0 bases. The germline CDR1 and CDR2 sequences are LGHDT and YNNKEL (reference sequence). In DNA, the CDR3 is TGTGCCAGCAACAACCAAAGGACTAGCGGCCCTTATTACTCCTACAATGAGCAGTTCTTC. It yields the protein CASNNQRTSGPYYSYNEQFF.